This T cell receptor (beta chain) was documented in a study of CD8 T cells in ankylosing spondylitis. This clonotype was recorded a few times. The antigen is undetermined. The CDR3 has 13 amino acids. Germline CDR1 reads SNHLY; CDR2 reads FYNNEI. V was shortened by 4 bases and J by 6 bases, with 13 bases between the two germline ends. Quantitative 5'-RACE with molecular barcodes generated TCR beta libraries. One entry per CDR3 protein, called by TCRdb with MiXCR from the 5' RACE reads. The data contain 750,000 to 850,000 distinct CDR3 sequences, about 11% of them singletons. Study conclusions and caveats: In synovial fluid and blood from reactive arthritis, some motif variants were previously reported. Clones linked to disease, bearing a CD8+ phenotype, were relatively rare in peripheral blood. Significantly higher representation of disease-linked clones was reported for matched ankylosing spondylitis synovial fluid. A TCR beta motif of several highly homologous variants seemed to mark ankylosing spondylitis blood.

This sequence originates from a male donor with ankylosing spondylitis. Sequenced material: blood, either unsorted or a sorted T cell fraction (not recorded which). The V and J genes are TRBV2 and TRBJ2-7; TRBD2 might be the D (6 bases). The CDR3 is CASSAGGTSEQYF. The DNA for the CDR3 is TGTGCCAGCAGTGCTGGCGGGACCTCCGAGCAGTACTTC.